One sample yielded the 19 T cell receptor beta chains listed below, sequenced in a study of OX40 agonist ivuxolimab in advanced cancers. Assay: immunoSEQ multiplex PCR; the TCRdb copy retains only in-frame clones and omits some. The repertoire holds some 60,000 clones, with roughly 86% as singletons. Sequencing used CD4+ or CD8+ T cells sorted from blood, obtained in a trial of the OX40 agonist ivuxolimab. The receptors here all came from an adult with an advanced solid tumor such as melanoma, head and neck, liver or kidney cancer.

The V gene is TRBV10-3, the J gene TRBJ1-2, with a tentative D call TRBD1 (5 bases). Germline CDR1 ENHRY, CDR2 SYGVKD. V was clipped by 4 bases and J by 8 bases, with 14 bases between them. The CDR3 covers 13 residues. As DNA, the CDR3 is TGTGCCATCAGTGGTGCGGGGGTAGAGGGCTACACCTTC. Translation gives CAISGAGVEGYTF.

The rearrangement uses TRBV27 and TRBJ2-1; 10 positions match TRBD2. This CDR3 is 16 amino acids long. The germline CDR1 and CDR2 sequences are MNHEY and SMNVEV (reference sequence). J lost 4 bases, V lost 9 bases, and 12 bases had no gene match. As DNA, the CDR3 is TGTGCCAGTAGGACCGAAGCGGGGGGGCCTTACAATGAGCAGTTCTTC. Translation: CASRTEAGGPYNEQFF.

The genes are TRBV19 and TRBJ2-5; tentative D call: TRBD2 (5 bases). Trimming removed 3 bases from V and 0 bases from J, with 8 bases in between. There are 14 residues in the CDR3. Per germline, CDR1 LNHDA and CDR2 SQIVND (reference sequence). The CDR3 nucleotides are TGTGCCAGTAGTATCCGGGGTCACCAAGAGACCCAGTACTTC. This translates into CASSIRGHQETQYF.

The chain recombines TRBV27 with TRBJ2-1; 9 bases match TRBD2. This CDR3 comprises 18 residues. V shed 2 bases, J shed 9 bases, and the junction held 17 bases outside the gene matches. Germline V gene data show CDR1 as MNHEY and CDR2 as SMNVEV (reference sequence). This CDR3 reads CASSLRAGGLQGLGEQFF. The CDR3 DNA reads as TGTGCCAGCAGTTTACGGGCGGGGGGGCTCCAAGGGCTTGGTGAGCAGTTCTTC.

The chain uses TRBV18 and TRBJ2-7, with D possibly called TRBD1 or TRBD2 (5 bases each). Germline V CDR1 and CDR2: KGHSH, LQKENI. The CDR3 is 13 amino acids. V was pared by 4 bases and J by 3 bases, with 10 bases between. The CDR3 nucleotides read TGTGCCAGCTCACTCGGGACCGTCTACGAGCAGTACTTC. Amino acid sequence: CASSLGTVYEQYF.

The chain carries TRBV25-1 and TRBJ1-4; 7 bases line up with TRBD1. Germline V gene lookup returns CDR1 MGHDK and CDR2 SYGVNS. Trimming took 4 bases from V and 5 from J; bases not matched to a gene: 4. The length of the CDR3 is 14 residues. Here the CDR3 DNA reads TGTGCCAGCAGTGTTGACAGGGTAAATGAAAAACTGTTTTTT. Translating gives CASSVDRVNEKLFF. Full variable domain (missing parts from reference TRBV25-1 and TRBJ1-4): EADIYQTPRYLVIGTGKKITLECSQTMGHDKMYWYQQDPGMELHLIHYSYGVNSTEKGDLSSESTVSRIRTEHFPLTLESARPSHTSQYLCASSVDRVNEKLFFGSGTQLSVL.

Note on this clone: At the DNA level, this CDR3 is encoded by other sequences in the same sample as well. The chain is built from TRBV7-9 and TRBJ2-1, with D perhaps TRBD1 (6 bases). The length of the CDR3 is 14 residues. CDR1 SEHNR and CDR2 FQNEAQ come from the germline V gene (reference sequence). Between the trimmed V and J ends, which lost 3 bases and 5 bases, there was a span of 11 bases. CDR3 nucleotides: TGTGCCAGCAGCTTCACAGGGACGAACAATGAGCAGTTCTTC. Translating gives CASSFTGTNNEQFF.

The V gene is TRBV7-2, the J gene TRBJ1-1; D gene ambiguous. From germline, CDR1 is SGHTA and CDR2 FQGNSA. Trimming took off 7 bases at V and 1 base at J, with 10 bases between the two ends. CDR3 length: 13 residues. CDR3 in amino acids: CASITLQNTEAFF. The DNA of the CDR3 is TGTGCCAGCATTACCCTACAGAACACTGAAGCTTTCTTT. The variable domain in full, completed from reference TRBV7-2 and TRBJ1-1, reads GAGVSQSPSNKVTEKGKDVELRCDPISGHTALYWYRQSLGQGLEFLIYFQGNSAPDKSGLPSDRFSAERTGGSVSTLTIQRTQQEDSAVYLCASITLQNTEAFFGQGTRLTVV.

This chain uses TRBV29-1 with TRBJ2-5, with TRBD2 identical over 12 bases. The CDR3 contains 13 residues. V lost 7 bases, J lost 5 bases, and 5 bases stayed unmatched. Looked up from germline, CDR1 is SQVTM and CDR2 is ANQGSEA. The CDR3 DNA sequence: TGCAGCGCCAGGACTAGCGGGGAGGAGACCCAGTACTTC. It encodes CSARTSGEETQYF.

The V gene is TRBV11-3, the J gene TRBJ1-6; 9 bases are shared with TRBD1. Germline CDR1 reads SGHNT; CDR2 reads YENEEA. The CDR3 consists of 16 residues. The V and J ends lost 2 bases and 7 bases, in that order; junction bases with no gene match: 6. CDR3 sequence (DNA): TGTGCCAGCAGCTTACTCACCGGGACAGGGAATTCACCCCTCCACTTT. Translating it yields CASSLLTGTGNSPLHF.

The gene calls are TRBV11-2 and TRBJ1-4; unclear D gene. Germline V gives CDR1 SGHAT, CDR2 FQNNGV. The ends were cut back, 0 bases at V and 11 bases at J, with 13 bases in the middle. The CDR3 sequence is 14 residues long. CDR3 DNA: TGTGCCAGCAGCTTAGATTGGCAGAGCGTGAAACTGTTTTTT. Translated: CASSLDWQSVKLFF.

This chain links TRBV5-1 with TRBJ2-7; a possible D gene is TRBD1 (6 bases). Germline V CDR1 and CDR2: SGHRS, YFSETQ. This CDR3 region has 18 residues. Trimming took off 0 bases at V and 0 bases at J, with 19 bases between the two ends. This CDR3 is CASSLAGGGDTISYEQYF. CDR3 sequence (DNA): TGCGCCAGCAGCTTGGCCGGAGGTGGGGACACCATCTCCTACGAGCAGTACTTC.

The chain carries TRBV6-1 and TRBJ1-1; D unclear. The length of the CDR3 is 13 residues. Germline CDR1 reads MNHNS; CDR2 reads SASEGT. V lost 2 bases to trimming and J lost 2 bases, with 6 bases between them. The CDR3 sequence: CASSEFLNTEAFF. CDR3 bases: TGTGCCAGCAGTGAATTCTTAAACACTGAAGCTTTCTTT.

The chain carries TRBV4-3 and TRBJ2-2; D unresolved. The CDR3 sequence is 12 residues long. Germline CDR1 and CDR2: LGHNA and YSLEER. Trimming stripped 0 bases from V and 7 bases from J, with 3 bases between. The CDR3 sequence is CASSQDNGELFF. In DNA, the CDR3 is TGCGCCAGCAGCCAAGATAACGGGGAGCTGTTTTTT.

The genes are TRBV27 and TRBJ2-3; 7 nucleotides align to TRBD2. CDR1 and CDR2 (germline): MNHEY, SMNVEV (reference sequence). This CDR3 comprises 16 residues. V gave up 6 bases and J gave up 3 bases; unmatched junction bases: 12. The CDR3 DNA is TGTGCCAGCAGCTACATGGGAGGGGCCTTGACAGATACGCAGTATTTT. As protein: CASSYMGGALTDTQYF.

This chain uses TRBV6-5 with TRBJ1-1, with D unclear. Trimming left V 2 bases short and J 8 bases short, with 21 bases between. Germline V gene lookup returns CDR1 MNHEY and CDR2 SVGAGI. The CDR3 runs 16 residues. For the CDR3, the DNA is TGTGCCAGCAGTTACGCTTTTGGCCGAACCAGACCAGAAGCTTTCTTT. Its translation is CASSYAFGRTRPEAFF.

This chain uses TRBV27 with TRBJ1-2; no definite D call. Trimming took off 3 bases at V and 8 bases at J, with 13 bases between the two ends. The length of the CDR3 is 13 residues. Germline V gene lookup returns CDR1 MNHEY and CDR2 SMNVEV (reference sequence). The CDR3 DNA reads TGTGCCAGCAGTTTTTTAAGGGATGAAGGCTACACCTTC. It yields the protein CASSFLRDEGYTF.

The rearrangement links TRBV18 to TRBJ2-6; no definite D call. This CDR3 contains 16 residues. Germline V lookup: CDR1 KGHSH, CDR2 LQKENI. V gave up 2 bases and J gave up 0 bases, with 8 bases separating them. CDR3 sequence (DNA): TGTGCCAGCTCACCATTCAGGATCTCTGGGGCCAACGTCCTGACTTTC. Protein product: CASSPFRISGANVLTF.

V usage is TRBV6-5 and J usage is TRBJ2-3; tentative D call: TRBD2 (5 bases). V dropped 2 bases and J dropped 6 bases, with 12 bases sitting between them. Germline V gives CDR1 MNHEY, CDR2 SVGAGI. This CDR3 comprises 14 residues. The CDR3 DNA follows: TGTGCCAGCAGTTACCAAACTAGAGCCGATACGCAGTATTTT. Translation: CASSYQTRADTQYF.